This T cell receptor (beta chain) appears in the sequencing data of a study of monozygotic twins with inflammatory bowel disease. Study-wide results and caveats: Compared with healthy co-twins, IBD patients showed reduced TCRbeta repertoire diversity by inverse Simpson.

A note on this clonotype: Antigen: not known.

A total RNA quantity of roughly 3,300 ng went into each TCR library. Template switching incorporated UMIs with a 6-nucleotide sample barcode. TCRdb reprocessed the 5' RACE reads, with one entry per CDR3 protein and no DNA. This table holds 150,000 to 200,000 distinct CDR3 sequences. This CDR3 is 15 amino acids long. Germline V gives CDR1 SGHRS, CDR2 YFSETQ. This clonotype was sampled from a human donor with ulcerative colitis or Crohn's disease, or a healthy co-twin of an affected twin (not recorded which). The source material was blood. V usage is TRBV5-1 and J usage is TRBJ1-4; TCRdb gives TRBD1 as the D gene, but with no DNA this cannot be confirmed. Here the CDR3 reads CASSLERGLDEKLFF.